A selection of T cell receptor beta chains follows, all from one sample in a study of OX40 agonist ivuxolimab in advanced cancers. Data came from immunoSEQ multiplex PCR; TCRdb stores just in-frame clones and leaves some out. The table lists 55,000 to 75,000 clones, around 82% of them singletons. Sequencing used CD4+ or CD8+ T cells sorted from blood, obtained in a trial of the OX40 agonist ivuxolimab. These receptors were obtained from an adult with an advanced solid tumor such as melanoma, head and neck, liver or kidney cancer. CDR3s include the opening cysteine and the closing phenylalanine or tryptophan. The D gene is left open where the match is weak. Size is omitted from some rows. Given values are once, few, many or a class for expanded clones.

D gene	V gene	J gene	clone size	CDR3 protein	CDR3 DNA
.	TRBV4-3	TRBJ2-1	.	CASSQAKTLGNEQFF	TGCGCCAGCAGCCAAGCAAAGACCCTGGGGAATGAGCAGTTCTTC
.	TRBV4-2	TRBJ1-2	once	CASSQYLTGHYGYTF	TGTGCCAGCAGCCAATATCTAACAGGGCATTATGGCTACACCTTC
.	TRBV7-8	TRBJ2-1	.	CASSQLGATHEQFF	TGTGCCAGCAGCCAGCTTGGGGCTACACATGAGCAGTTCTTC
.	TRBV5-1	TRBJ1-6	.	CASSPGREGSPLHF	TGCGCCAGCAGCCCCGGCAGGGAAGGGTCACCCCTCCACTTT
.	TRBV6-4	TRBJ1-1	few	CASSSDTEAFF	TGTGCCAGCAGTTCCGACACTGAAGCTTTCTTT
.	TRBV7-9	TRBJ2-2	.	CASSQSRWGVGSNTGELFF	TGTGCCAGCAGCCAATCCAGATGGGGGGTTGGCTCGAACACCGGGGAGCTGTTTTTT
TRBD1	TRBV28	TRBJ2-6	once	CASSPRQGSSGANVLTF	TGTGCCAGCAGTCCAAGACAGGGGAGCTCTGGGGCCAACGTCCTGACTTTC
TRBD1	TRBV5-1	TRBJ1-1	.	CASSSQGAPTAEAFF	TGCGCCAGCAGCTCACAGGGGGCCCCTACCGCCGAAGCTTTCTTT
TRBD1	TRBV29-1	TRBJ1-1	.	CSATGQGVTEAFF	TGCAGCGCCACGGGACAGGGTGTTACTGAAGCTTTCTTT
.	TRBV4-1	TRBJ2-1	.	CASSQAYGGGYNEQFF	TGCGCCAGCAGCCAAGCTTACGGGGGCGGCTACAATGAGCAGTTCTTC
.	TRBV29-1	TRBJ1-2	.	CSVVWTDNYGYTF	TGCAGCGTTGTATGGACCGATAACTATGGCTACACCTTC
.	TRBV5-1	TRBJ1-1	.	CASSLSGSGTEAFF	TGCGCCAGCAGCTTGTCGGGGTCCGGCACTGAAGCTTTCTTT
TRBD2	TRBV5-4	TRBJ2-5	.	CASSSLAGGPETQYF	TGTGCCAGCAGCTCACTAGCGGGGGGGCCGGAGACCCAGTACTTC
.	TRBV7-2	TRBJ2-7	.	CASSYYSYEQYF	TGTGCCAGCAGCTACTACTCCTACGAGCAGTACTTC
TRBD2	TRBV4-1	TRBJ2-5	once	CASSQGATSGGAETQYF	TGCGCCAGCAGCCAAGGGGCGACTAGCGGGGGGGCAGAGACCCAGTACTTC
.	TRBV4-2	TRBJ2-7	.	CASSQDMGDEQYF	TGTGCCAGCAGCCAAGATATGGGGGACGAGCAGTACTTC
.	TRBV2	TRBJ1-4	.	CASSEGGGKLFF	TGTGCCAGCAGTGAAGGGGGGGGAAAACTGTTTTTT
.	TRBV11-3	TRBJ2-1	.	CASSLNTVDNEQFF	TGTGCCAGCAGCTTAAATACGGTCGACAATGAGCAGTTCTTC
TRBD2	TRBV9	TRBJ2-3	.	CASSVVGGAGGTDTQYF	TGTGCCAGCAGCGTAGTAGGCGGGGCGGGGGGCACAGATACGCAGTATTTT